These 25 T cell receptor beta chains were all obtained from the same sample, sequenced in a study of chemoradiotherapy in HPV16-positive cancers. Sequenced by immunoSEQ multiplex PCR; TCRdb stores in-frame clones only, minus some. The repertoire holds over 14,000 clones, with around 78% as singletons. The specimen was collected from a patient who underwent chemoradiotherapy. The receptors were sampled from a human donor with HPV-associated anogenital cancer.

This clone turned up a few times. V and J are TRBV7-9 and TRBJ1-4; TRBD1 is a possible D gene (5 bases). Trimming cost V 2 bases and J 7 bases, with 8 bases left between them. CDR3 length: 13 amino acids. CDR1 is SEHNR and CDR2 is FQNEAQ in the germline V gene (reference sequence). CDR3: CASSLMTAEKLFF. DNA for the CDR3: TGTGCCAGCAGCTTAATGACAGCTGAAAAACTGTTTTTT.

This clone was observed a handful of times. This chain links TRBV13 with TRBJ2-7, with a weak D call TRBD2 (7 bases). The CDR3 consists of 15 residues. The germline gives CDR1 PRHDT, CDR2 FYEKMQ (reference sequence). Trimming shortened V by 5 bases and J by 3 bases, and 17 bases separated the two germline ends. The CDR3: CASSPGRGVGYEQYF. The CDR3 bases are TGTGCCAGCAGCCCAGGGAGGGGGGTCGGCTACGAGCAGTACTTC.

This clone was seen only a few times. The V gene is TRBV7-2, the J gene TRBJ1-1; D is unresolved. The CDR3 runs 13 residues. Trimming took 3 bases from V and 6 from J, leaving 11 bases between them. Germline V gene lookup returns CDR1 SGHTA and CDR2 FQGNSA. The chain's CDR3 is CASSLKVRSEAFF. CDR3 DNA: TGTGCCAGCAGCTTGAAAGTCCGATCTGAAGCTTTCTTT.

The rearrangement uses TRBV5-8 and TRBJ1-6; 9 nucleotides match TRBD1. This CDR3 region has 19 residues. In germline, CDR1 is SGHTS, CDR2 YDEGEE. V was clipped by 3 bases and J by 0 bases; unmatched bases: 10. The CDR3 coding sequence is TGTGCCAGCAGCTCCGGGACAGGGTATATCGGCTCCTATAATTCACCCCTCCACTTT. It specifies CASSSGTGYIGSYNSPLHF.

This rearrangement joins TRBV4-3 to TRBJ2-2, with TRBD1 as a possible D gene (7 bases). Germline values: CDR1 LGHNA, CDR2 YSLEER. Trimming shortened V by 6 bases and J by 4 bases, and 18 bases separated the two germline ends. The length of the CDR3 is 16 residues. As DNA, the CDR3 is TGCGCCAGCAGACCTGATGCGGGACAGACCACCGGGGAGCTGTTTTTT. This translates into CASRPDAGQTTGELFF.

The chain joins TRBV5-5 to TRBJ1-2; tentatively, D is TRBD1 (5 bases). Germline V gene lookup returns CDR1 SGHKS and CDR2 YYEKEE (reference sequence). The CDR3 totals 16 residues. Trimming took off 0 bases at V and 8 bases at J, with 20 bases between the two ends. CDR3 bases: TGTGCCAGCAGCTTGGCCCATAGTCCAGGGAAAGACGGCTACACCTTC. This sequence encodes CASSLAHSPGKDGYTF.

The rearrangement joins TRBV7-9 to TRBJ2-2, with D hard to call. Germline CDR1 and CDR2: SEHNR and FQNEAQ (reference sequence). The CDR3 is 14 residues long. V was pared by 6 bases and J by 0 bases, with 8 bases between. CDR3 nucleotide sequence: TGTGCCAGCAGAGCTTCGCCGAACACCGGGGAGCTGTTTTTT. Protein: CASRASPNTGELFF.

The V gene is TRBV6-1, the J gene TRBJ2-1; 12 bases are a match to TRBD1. The germline V gene has CDR1 MNHNS and CDR2 SASEGT. V lost 4 bases to trimming and J lost 2 bases; unmatched junction nucleotides: 3. The CDR3 extends over 16 amino acids. DNA for the CDR3: TGTGCCAGCAGTGCCAGGGACAGGGGGCCCTACAATGAGCAGTTCTTC. Amino acids: CASSARDRGPYNEQFF.

This chain uses TRBV19 with TRBJ2-2, with 7 bases matching TRBD2. CDR1 is LNHDA and CDR2 is SQIVND in the germline V gene (reference sequence). The CDR3 loop spans 16 amino acids. The ends lost 8 bases at V and 1 base at J; junction bases unmatched: 10. This CDR3 is CASSPGGVLNTGELFF. CDR3 coding DNA: TGTGCCAGTTCCCCTGGGGGGGTATTGAACACCGGGGAGCTGTTTTTT.

V gene TRBV7-9 combines with J gene TRBJ1-2; 8 positions match TRBD1. The junction had 8 bases not matched to a gene; V was cut back by 4 bases and J by 7 bases. The CDR3 has 14 amino acids. From germline, CDR1 is SEHNR and CDR2 FQNEAQ (reference sequence). DNA of the CDR3: TGTGCCAGCAGCTCACAGGGGGGAGTAGGTGGCTACACCTTC. Residues: CASSSQGGVGGYTF.

V gene TRBV27 combines with J gene TRBJ1-5; TRBD1 matches 9 bases. The J segment lost 4 bases and the V segment lost 4 bases, leaving 14 bases of the junction unmatched. Germline loops: CDR1 MNHEY, CDR2 SMNVEV (reference sequence). This CDR3 has 18 residues. This chain's CDR3 is CASSSTGGRWGLNQPQHF. The CDR3 coding sequence is TGTGCCAGCAGTTCGACAGGGGGTAGGTGGGGCCTAAATCAGCCCCAGCATTTT.

The CDR3 bases are TGTGCCAGCAGCTTACTTATGGAATCCTACGAGCAGTACTTC. Protein product: CASSLLMESYEQYF. The chain uses TRBV7-2 and TRBJ2-7; no clear D gene. This CDR3 contains 14 residues. Germline loops: CDR1 SGHTA, CDR2 FQGNSA. V dropped 2 bases and J dropped 1 base, with 9 bases sitting between them.

This chain connects TRBV5-1 to TRBJ1-1; D remains ambiguous. Germline lookup yields CDR1 SGHRS and CDR2 YFSETQ. The ends were cut back, 5 bases at V and 1 base at J, with 12 bases in the middle. The length of the CDR3 is 14 residues. The CDR3 protein is CASSRMAENTEAFF. CDR3 coding DNA: TGCGCCAGCAGTAGGATGGCGGAGAACACTGAAGCTTTCTTT.

V usage is TRBV28 and J usage is TRBJ2-7; D is unclear. Germline CDR1 and CDR2: MDHEN and SYDVKM. Trimming took 5 bases from V and 6 from J, leaving 14 bases between them. This CDR3 is 13 amino acids long. The DNA of the CDR3 is TGTGCCAGCAGTAGACCCGGTCGAAGCGAGCAGTACTTC. Amino acid sequence: CASSRPGRSEQYF.

The rearrangement uses TRBV20-1 and TRBJ2-3; the D is unclear. The CDR3 has 11 residues. V was clipped by 3 bases and J by 5 bases, with 6 bases between them. Germline CDR1 DFQATT, CDR2 SNEGSKA (reference sequence). The CDR3: CSASKGDTQYF. Here the CDR3 DNA reads TGCAGTGCTAGTAAGGGAGATACGCAGTATTTT.

CDR3 region: CAWGQADTQYF. The CDR3 coding sequence is TGTGCCTGGGGACAGGCAGATACGCAGTATTTT. This sequence joins TRBV30 and TRBJ2-3, with TRBD1 identical over 7 bases. The CDR3 contains 11 residues. Germline trimming cut 5 bases from V and 4 bases from J; bases unmatched to any gene: 0. Per germline, CDR1 GTSNPN and CDR2 SVGIG (reference sequence).

Only one count was recorded for this clone. This chain connects TRBV7-2 to TRBJ2-7, with a possible D match to TRBD2 (6 bases). From germline, CDR1 is SGHTA and CDR2 FQGNSA. CDR3 length: 16 amino acids. Trimming cost V 4 bases and J 5 bases, with 21 bases left between them. The CDR3 is CASSSRGRKDEDEQYF. The CDR3 region has the DNA TGTGCCAGCAGCTCCAGAGGGAGGAAGGATGAGGACGAGCAGTACTTC.

This clone has a single count. The chain combines TRBV4-3 with TRBJ2-3, with D hard to call. The CDR3 covers 13 residues. V was pared by 5 bases and J by 6 bases, with 12 bases between. Germline V gives CDR1 LGHNA, CDR2 YSLEER. CDR3 amino acids: CASSLNSLDTQYF. The CDR3 coding sequence is TGCGCCAGCAGCTTGAATAGCCTGGATACGCAGTATTTT.

This chain uses TRBV6-1 with TRBJ2-1; D perhaps matches TRBD1 (5 bases). From germline, CDR1 is MNHNS and CDR2 SASEGT. The CDR3 is 15 residues long. V was trimmed by 2 bases and J by 0 bases, leaving 8 bases between them. Here the CDR3 reads CASSETGGSYNEQFF. CDR3 nucleotides: TGTGCCAGCAGTGAAACAGGCGGCTCCTACAATGAGCAGTTCTTC.

The rearrangement joins TRBV5-1 to TRBJ2-1, with 8 nucleotides matching TRBD2. J was trimmed by 10 bases and V by 4 bases; bases with no gene match: 10. The germline gives CDR1 SGHRS, CDR2 YFSETQ. The CDR3 totals 14 residues. Written as DNA, the CDR3 is TGCGCCAGCAGCCGGACTAGCTCGACGGGCGAGCAGTTCTTC. Protein: CASSRTSSTGEQFF.

This sequence joins TRBV7-3 and TRBJ2-7; 7 positions agree with TRBD1. V dropped 5 bases and J dropped 3; count of bases not matched to a gene: 4. Germline V CDR1 and CDR2: SGHTA, FQGTGA. CDR3 size: 13 residues. CDR3 sequence (DNA): TGTGCCAGCAGCCCACGGACAGGCTACGAGCAGTACTTC. It codes for CASSPRTGYEQYF. The variable domain in full, with the rest retrieved from reference TRBV7-3 and TRBJ2-7, is GAGVSQTPSNKVTEKGKYVELRCDPISGHTALYWYRQSLGQGPEFLIYFQGTGAADDSGLPNDRFFAVRPEGSVSTLKIQRTERGDSAVYLCASSPRTGYEQYFGPGTRLTVT.

The count of this clone is one. A junction boundary mismatches the germline segment, possibly from a read error. The chain uses TRBV29-1 and TRBJ2-7; the match to TRBD2 covers 9 bases. The germline gives CDR1 SQVTM, CDR2 ANQGSEA. The CDR3 consists of 13 residues. The CDR3 bases are TGCAGCGTTGTAGGACTAGCGTCCTATGAGCAGTACTTC. Its protein product is CSVVGLASYEQYF.

V usage is TRBV4-3 and J usage is TRBJ1-1, with no clear D. This CDR3 is built from 16 residues. Germline CDR1 reads LGHNA; CDR2 reads YSLEER. V shed 0 bases and J shed 0 bases, with 11 bases lying between them. The CDR3 spells CASSQDGRFMNTEAFF. The DNA of the CDR3 is TGCGCCAGCAGCCAAGATGGGAGATTTATGAACACTGAAGCTTTCTTT.

The J gene is TRBJ1-4, the V gene TRBV7-9; D is unresolved. The length of the CDR3 is 13 residues. Germline CDR1 SEHNR, CDR2 FQNEAQ (reference sequence). V was cut by 6 bases and J by 8 bases, with 13 bases left in between. CDR3 DNA sequence: TGTGCCAGCAGTGAGCGGGGAGGAGAAAAACTGTTTTTT. It specifies CASSERGGEKLFF.

The chain links TRBV29-1 to TRBJ2-7, with TRBD2 matching 10 bases. The CDR3 length is 15 residues. The J segment lost 0 bases and the V segment lost 0 bases, leaving 2 bases of the junction unmatched. Germline V gives CDR1 SQVTM, CDR2 ANQGSEA. CDR3 residues: CSVEELAGGSYEQYF. CDR3 DNA: TGCAGCGTTGAAGAGTTAGCGGGGGGCTCCTACGAGCAGTACTTC.